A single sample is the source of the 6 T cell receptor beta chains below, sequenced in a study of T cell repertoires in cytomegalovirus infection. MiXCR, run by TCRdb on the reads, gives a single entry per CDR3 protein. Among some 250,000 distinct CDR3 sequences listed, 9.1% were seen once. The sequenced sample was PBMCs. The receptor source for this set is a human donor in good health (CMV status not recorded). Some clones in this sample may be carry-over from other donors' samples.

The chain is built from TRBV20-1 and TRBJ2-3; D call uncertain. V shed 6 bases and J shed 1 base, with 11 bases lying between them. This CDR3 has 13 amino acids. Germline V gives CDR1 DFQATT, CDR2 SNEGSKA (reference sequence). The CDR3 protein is CSAWTPGTDTQYF. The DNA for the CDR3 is TGCAGTGCGTGGACCCCCGGCACAGATACGCAGTATTTT.

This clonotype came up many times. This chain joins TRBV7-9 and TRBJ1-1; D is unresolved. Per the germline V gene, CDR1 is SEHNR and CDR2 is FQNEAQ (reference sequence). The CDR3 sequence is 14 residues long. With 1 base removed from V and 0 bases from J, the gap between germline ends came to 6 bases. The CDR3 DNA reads TGTGCCAGCAGCTTAGGCAGGATGAACACTGAAGCTTTCTTT. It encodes CASSLGRMNTEAFF.

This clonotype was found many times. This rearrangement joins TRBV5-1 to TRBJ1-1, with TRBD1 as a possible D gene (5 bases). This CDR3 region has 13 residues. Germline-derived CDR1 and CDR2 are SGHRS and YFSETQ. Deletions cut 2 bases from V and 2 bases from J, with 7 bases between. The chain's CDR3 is CASSFWDNTEAFF. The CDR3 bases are TGCGCCAGCAGCTTTTGGGACAACACTGAAGCTTTCTTT.

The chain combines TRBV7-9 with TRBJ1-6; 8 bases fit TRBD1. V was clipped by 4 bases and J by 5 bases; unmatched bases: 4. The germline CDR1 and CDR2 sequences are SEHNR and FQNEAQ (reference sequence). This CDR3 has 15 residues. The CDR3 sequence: CASSSQGADNSPLHF. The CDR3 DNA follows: TGTGCCAGCAGCTCCCAGGGGGCGGATAATTCACCCCTCCACTTT.

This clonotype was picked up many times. The CDR3 region is CASSQNSNQPQHF. CDR3 in DNA: TGTGCCAGCAGCCAGAATAGCAATCAGCCCCAGCATTTT. This chain links TRBV7-2 with TRBJ1-5; D call uncertain. V lost 5 bases and J 0 bases, leaving 5 bases between the germline ends. There are 13 residues in the CDR3. Looked up from germline, CDR1 is SGHTA and CDR2 is FQGNSA.

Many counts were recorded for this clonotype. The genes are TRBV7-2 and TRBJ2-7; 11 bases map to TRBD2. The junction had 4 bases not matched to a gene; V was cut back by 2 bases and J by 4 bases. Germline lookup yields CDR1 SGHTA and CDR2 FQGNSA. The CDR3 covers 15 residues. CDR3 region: CASSLSVAGGYEQYF. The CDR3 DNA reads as TGTGCCAGCAGCTTATCTGTAGCGGGAGGGTACGAGCAGTACTTC.